The source of this T cell receptor beta chain is a study of radiotherapy plus CTLA-4 blockade in lung cancer. Produced via immunoSEQ multiplex PCR; TCRdb's table is partial and in-frame only. The repertoire holds 95,000 to 150,000 clones, with 70% to 90% as singletons. The CDR3 has 12 amino acids. Germline V gene sequence: CDR1 MDHEN, CDR2 SYDVKM. The V gene lost 9 bases and the J gene lost 0 bases, with 6 bases spanning the gap. The sequence was obtained from a human donor with non-small cell lung cancer that progressed on radiotherapy plus ipilimumab. The specimen was peripheral blood, collected from a patient treated with radiotherapy plus ipilimumab. The V call is TRBV28, the J call TRBJ1-3; D not resolved. This chain's CDR3 is CASTSSGNTIYF. CDR3 sequence (DNA): TGTGCCAGTACAAGCTCTGGAAACACCATATATTTT. Filled out from reference TRBV28 and TRBJ1-3, the complete variable domain reads DVKVTQSSRYLVKRTGEKVFLECVQDMDHENMFWYRQDPGLGLRLIYFSYDVKMKEKGDIPEGYSVSREKKERFSLILESASTNQTSMYLCASTSSGNTIYFGEGSWLTVV.